What follows are 5 T cell receptor beta chains derived from one specimen sequenced in a study of cytomegalovirus exposure and HLA in healthy donors. The PCR employed 60 Vbeta primers together with 13 Jbeta primers. TCRdb's table, derived via immunoSEQ multiplex PCR, lists solely in-frame clones and lacks some. The sample has around 120,000 clones, less than 85% seen once. Source material: PBMCs. These receptors all stem from a man aged 30-40 years in good health and CMV-seronegative.

V and J are TRBV28 and TRBJ2-5; 11 bases align to TRBD2. The CDR3 extends over 15 amino acids. Germline V gene sequence: CDR1 MDHEN, CDR2 SYDVKM. Trimming took 6 bases from V and 5 from J; bases not matched to a gene: 8. The CDR3 DNA reads as TGTGCCAGCAGCTTTAGACTAGCGGGATTCGAGACCCAGTACTTC. Translating gives CASSFRLAGFETQYF. The entire variable domain, with the rest obtained from reference TRBV28 and TRBJ2-5, is as follows: DVKVTQSSRYLVKRTGEKVFLECVQDMDHENMFWYRQDPGLGLRLIYFSYDVKMKEKGDIPEGYSVSREKKERFSLILESASTNQTSMYLCASSFRLAGFETQYFGPGTRLLVL.

The chain uses TRBV7-9 and TRBJ1-1; D gene ambiguous. Looked up from germline, CDR1 is SEHNR and CDR2 is FQNEAQ (reference sequence). This CDR3 has 15 residues. The V gene lost 5 bases and the J gene lost 1 base, with 14 bases spanning the gap. CDR3 sequence reads: CASSGEQSWNTEAFF. In DNA, the CDR3 is TGTGCCAGCAGCGGAGAGCAGAGTTGGAACACTGAAGCTTTCTTT.

J is TRBJ2-5 and V is TRBV5-8; 8 nucleotides line up with TRBD1. With V trimmed by 3 bases and J by 5 bases, 12 bases remained unmatched. The CDR3 consists of 16 residues. Germline V gene lookup returns CDR1 SGHTS and CDR2 YDEGEE. In DNA form, the CDR3 reads TGTGCCAGCAGCTATGGGGGAGACAGGGGACTGGAGACCCAGTACTTC. Protein product: CASSYGGDRGLETQYF. The full variable domain, completed using reference TRBV5-8 and TRBJ2-5, is EAGVTQSPTHLIKTRGQQATLRCSPISGHTSVYWYQQALGLGLQFLLWYDEGEERNRGNFPPRFSGRQFPNYSSELNVNALELEDSALYLCASSYGGDRGLETQYFGPGTRLLVL.

The genes are TRBV7-9 and TRBJ1-1, with 7 bases aligning to TRBD1. This CDR3 spans 14 amino acids. Germline V gene data show CDR1 as SEHNR and CDR2 as FQNEAQ (reference sequence). V lost 3 bases and J lost 2; bases outside the gene matches: 3. CDR3 amino acids: CASSFQGVNTEAFF. The CDR3 coding sequence is TGTGCCAGCAGCTTCCAGGGGGTCAACACTGAAGCTTTCTTT.

This sequence joins TRBV5-1 and TRBJ2-2; 12 bases are a match to TRBD1. The germline V gene encodes CDR1 SGHRS and CDR2 YFSETQ. CDR3 length: 17 amino acids. Germline trimming cut 6 bases from V and 5 bases from J; bases unmatched to any gene: 11. Here the CDR3 reads CASIISPGQGATGELFF. CDR3 nucleotide sequence: TGCGCCAGCATCATTTCCCCGGGACAGGGGGCGACCGGGGAGCTGTTTTTT.